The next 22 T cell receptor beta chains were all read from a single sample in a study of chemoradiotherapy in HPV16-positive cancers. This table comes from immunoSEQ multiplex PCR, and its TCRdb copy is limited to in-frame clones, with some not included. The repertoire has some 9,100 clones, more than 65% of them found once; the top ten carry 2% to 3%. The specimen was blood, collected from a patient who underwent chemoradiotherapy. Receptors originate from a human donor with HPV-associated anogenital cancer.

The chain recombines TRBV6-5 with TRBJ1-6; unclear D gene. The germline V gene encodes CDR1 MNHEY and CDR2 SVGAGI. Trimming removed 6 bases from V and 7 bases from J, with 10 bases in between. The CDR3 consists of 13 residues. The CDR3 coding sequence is TGTGCCAGCAGCGGGGAGAGGAATTCACCCCTCCACTTT. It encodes CASSGERNSPLHF.

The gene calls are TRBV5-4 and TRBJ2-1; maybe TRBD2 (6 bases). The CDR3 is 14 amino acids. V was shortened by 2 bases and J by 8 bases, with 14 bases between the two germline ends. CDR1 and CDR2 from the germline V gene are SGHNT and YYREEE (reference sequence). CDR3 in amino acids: CASSFSGGQDEQFF. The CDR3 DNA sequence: TGTGCCAGCAGCTTTTCCGGGGGTCAGGATGAGCAGTTCTTC.

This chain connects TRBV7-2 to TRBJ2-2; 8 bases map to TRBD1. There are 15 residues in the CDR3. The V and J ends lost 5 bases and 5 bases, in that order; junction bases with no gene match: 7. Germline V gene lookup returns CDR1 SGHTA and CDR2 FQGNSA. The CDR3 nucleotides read TGTGCCAGCAGCCCCGACAGGGGAAGAACCGGGGAGCTGTTTTTT. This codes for CASSPDRGRTGELFF.

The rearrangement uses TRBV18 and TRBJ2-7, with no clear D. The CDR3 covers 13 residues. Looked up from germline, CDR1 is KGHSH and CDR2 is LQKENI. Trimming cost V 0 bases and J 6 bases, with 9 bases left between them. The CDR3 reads CASSPPQEGEQYF. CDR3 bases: TGTGCCAGCTCACCACCCCAGGAAGGCGAGCAGTACTTC.

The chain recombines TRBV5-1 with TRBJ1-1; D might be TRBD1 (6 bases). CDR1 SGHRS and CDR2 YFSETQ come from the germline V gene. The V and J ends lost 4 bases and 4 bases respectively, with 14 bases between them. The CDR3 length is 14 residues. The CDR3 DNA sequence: TGCGCCAGCAGCCCCCGGGGGGGCGGCACTGAAGCTTTCTTT. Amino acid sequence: CASSPRGGGTEAFF.

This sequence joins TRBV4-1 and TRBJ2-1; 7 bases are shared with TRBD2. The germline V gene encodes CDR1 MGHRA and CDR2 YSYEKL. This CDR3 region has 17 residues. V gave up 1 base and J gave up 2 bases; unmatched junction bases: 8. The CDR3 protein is CASSQGIIGGTYNEQFF. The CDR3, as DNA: TGCGCCAGCAGCCAAGGGATAATCGGGGGGACCTACAATGAGCAGTTCTTC.

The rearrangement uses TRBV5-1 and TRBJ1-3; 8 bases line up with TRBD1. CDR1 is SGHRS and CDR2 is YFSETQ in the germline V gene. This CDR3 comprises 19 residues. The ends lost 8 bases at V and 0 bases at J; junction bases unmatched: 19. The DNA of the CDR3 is TGCGCCAGGAGAATCCGGGACAGGAACTTAAAGAGCTCTGGAAACACCATATATTTT. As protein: CARRIRDRNLKSSGNTIYF.

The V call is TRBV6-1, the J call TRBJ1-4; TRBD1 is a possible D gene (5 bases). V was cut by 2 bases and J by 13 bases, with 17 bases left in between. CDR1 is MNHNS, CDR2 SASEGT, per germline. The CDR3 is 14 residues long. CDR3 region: CASSERWDRRILFF. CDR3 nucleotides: TGTGCCAGCAGTGAACGGTGGGACCGCCGGATACTGTTTTTT.

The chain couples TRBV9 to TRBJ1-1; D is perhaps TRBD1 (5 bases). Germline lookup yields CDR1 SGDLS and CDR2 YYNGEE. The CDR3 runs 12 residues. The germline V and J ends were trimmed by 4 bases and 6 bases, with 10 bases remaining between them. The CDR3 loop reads CASSSLGAEAFF. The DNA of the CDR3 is TGTGCCAGCAGCTCTTTAGGGGCTGAAGCTTTCTTT.

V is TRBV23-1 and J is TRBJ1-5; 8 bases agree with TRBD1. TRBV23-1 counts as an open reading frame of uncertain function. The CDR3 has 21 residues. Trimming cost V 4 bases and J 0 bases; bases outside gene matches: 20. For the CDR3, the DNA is TGCGCCAGCAGTCCGGACCCAACCCTAGGACAGGGCCTTAATAGCAATCAGCCCCAGCATTTT. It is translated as CASSPDPTLGQGLNSNQPQHF.

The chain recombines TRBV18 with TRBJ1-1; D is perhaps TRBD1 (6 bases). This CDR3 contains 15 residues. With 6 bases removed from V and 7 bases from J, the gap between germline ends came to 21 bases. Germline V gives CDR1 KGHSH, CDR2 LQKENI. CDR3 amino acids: CASSPARSRGNEAFF. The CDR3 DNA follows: TGTGCCAGCTCCCCCGCGCGCAGTAGGGGGAATGAAGCTTTCTTT.

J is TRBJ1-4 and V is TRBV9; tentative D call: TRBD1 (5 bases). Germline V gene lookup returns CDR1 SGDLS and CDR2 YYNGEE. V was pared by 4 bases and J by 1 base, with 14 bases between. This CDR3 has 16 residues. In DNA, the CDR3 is TGTGCCAGCAGCAAGGCAAGTGGGGGAACTAATGAAAAACTGTTTTTT. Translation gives CASSKASGGTNEKLFF. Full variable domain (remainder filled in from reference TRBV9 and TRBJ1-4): DSGVTQTPKHLITATGQRVTLRCSPRSGDLSVYWYQQSLDQGLQFLIQYYNGEERAKGNILERFSAQQFPDLHSELNLSSLELGDSALYFCASSKASGGTNEKLFFGSGTQLSVL.

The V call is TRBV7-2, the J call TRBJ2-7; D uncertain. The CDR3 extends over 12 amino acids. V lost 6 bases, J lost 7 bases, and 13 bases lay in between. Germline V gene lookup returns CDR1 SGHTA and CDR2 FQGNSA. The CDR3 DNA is TGTGCCAGCAGTCAGTTCGTCGGAGAGCAGTACTTC. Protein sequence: CASSQFVGEQYF. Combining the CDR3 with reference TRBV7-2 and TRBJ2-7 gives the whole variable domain GAGVSQSPSNKVTEKGKDVELRCDPISGHTALYWYRQSLGQGLEFLIYFQGNSAPDKSGLPSDRFSAERTGGSVSTLTIQRTQQEDSAVYLCASSQFVGEQYFGPGTRLTVT.

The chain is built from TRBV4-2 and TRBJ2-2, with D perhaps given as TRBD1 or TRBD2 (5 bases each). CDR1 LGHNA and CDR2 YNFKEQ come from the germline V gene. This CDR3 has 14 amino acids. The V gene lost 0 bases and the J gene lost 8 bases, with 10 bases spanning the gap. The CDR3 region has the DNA TGTGCCAGCAGCCAAGACCGATGGGGGGGGGAGCTGTTTTTT. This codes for CASSQDRWGGELFF.

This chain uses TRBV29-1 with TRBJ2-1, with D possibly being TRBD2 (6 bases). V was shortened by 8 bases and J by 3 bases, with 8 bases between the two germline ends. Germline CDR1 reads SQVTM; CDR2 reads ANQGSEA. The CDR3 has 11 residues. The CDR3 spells CSTGLYNEQFF. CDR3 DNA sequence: TGCAGCACGGGACTCTACAATGAGCAGTTCTTC.

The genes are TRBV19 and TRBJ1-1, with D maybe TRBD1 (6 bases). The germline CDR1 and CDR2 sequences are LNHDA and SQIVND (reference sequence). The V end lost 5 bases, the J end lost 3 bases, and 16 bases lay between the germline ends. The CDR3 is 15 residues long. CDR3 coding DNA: TGTGCCAGTAGTCCTCTGGGGGGCCTTTACACTGAAGCTTTCTTT. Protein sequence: CASSPLGGLYTEAFF.

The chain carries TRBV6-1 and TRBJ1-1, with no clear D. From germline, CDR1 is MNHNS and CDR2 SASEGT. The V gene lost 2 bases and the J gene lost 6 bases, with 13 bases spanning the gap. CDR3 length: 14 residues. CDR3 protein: CASSESRRGPEAFF. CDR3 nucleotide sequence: TGTGCCAGCAGTGAATCTCGGCGAGGGCCTGAAGCTTTCTTT.

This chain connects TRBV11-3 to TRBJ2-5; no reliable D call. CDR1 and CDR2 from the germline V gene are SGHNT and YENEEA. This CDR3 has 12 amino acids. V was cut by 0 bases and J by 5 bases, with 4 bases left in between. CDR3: CASSLDQETQYF. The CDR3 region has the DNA TGTGCCAGCAGCTTAGATCAGGAGACCCAGTACTTC.

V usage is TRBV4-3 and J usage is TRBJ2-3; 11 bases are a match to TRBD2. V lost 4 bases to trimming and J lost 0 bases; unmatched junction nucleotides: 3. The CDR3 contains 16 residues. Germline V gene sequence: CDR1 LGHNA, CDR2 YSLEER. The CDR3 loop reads CASSLTSGGSTDTQYF. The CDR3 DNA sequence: TGCGCCAGCAGCCTAACTAGCGGGGGAAGCACAGATACGCAGTATTTT.

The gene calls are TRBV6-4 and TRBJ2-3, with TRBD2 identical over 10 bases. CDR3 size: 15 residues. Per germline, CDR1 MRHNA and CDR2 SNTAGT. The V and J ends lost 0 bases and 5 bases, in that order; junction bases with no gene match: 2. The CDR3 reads CASSDSAGGQDTQYF. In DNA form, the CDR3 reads TGTGCCAGCAGTGACTCAGCGGGGGGGCAAGATACGCAGTATTTT.

CDR3 nucleotides: TGTGCCAGCAGCTTGCTACGTCCGTCCTACGAGCAGTACTTC. It yields the protein CASSLLRPSYEQYF. The rearrangement joins TRBV7-2 to TRBJ2-5; D uncertain. The J call may be incorrect, as the DNA end agrees better with TRBJ2-7. Germline loops: CDR1 SGHTA, CDR2 FQGNSA. This CDR3 is 14 amino acids long.

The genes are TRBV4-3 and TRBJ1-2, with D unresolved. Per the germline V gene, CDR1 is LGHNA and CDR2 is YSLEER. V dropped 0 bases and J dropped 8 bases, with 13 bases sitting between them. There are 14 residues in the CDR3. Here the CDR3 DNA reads TGCGCCAGCAGCCAAGAAGAAGCGACCGGGGGCTACACCTTC. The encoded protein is CASSQEEATGGYTF.